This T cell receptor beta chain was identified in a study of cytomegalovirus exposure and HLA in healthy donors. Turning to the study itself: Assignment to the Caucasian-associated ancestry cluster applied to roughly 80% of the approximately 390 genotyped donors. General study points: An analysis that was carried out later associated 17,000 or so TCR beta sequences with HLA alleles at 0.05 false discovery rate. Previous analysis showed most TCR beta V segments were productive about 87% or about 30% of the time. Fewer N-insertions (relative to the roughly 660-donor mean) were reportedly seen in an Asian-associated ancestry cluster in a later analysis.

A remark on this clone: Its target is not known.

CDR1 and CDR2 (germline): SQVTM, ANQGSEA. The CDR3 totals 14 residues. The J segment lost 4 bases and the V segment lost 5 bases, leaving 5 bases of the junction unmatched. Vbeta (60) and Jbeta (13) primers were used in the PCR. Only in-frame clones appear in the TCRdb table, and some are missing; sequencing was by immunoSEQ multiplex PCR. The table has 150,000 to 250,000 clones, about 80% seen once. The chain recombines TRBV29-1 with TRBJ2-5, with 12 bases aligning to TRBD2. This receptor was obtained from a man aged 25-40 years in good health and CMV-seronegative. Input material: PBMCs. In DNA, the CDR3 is TGCAGCGTTTTGCCGGGACTAGCGGGAGAGACCCAGTACTTC. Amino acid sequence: CSVLPGLAGETQYF.